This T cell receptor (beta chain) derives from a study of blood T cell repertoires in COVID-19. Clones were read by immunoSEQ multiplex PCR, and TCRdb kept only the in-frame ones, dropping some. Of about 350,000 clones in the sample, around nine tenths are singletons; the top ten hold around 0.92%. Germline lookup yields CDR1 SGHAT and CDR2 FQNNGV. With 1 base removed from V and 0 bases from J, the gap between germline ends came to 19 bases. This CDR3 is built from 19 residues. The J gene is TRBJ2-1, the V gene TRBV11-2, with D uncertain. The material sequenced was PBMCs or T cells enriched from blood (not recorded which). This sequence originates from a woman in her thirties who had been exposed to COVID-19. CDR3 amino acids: CASSLAPLRQRSSYNEQFF. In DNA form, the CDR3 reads TGTGCCAGCAGCTTAGCCCCATTAAGGCAGCGAAGCTCCTACAATGAGCAGTTCTTC. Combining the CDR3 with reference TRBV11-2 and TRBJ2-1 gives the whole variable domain EAGVAQSPRYKIIEKRQSVAFWCNPISGHATLYWYQQILGQGPKLLIQFQNNGVVDDSQLPKDRFSAERLKGVDSTLKIQPAKLEDSAVYLCASSLAPLRQRSSYNEQFFGPGTRLTVL.